The clone carrying this T cell receptor (beta chain) was detected ten times or more. What it recognizes is unknown. V was shortened by 6 bases and J by 0 bases, with 16 bases between the two germline ends. The CDR3 consists of 16 residues. Germline V CDR1 and CDR2: SGHTA, FQGNSA. The data stem from a study of T-cell memory formation after mild COVID-19. Study observations and caveats: Prior to infection, memory already included some responding clones, suggesting cross-reactive memory joined. CD4/CD8 balance characterized clones contracting day 15 to 85, and CD4+ skew characterized later expanders. Nothing confirmed that second-wave clones peaking on day 37 were specific for SARS-CoV-2.

MiXCR, applied by TCRdb to the 5' RACE reads, yields one record per CDR3 protein. This sample has 15,000 to 20,000 distinct CDR3 sequences, with approximately 23% found just once. This TCR came from a man aged 18-30 years who had mild COVID-19 (a few samples of this study predate the infection). Cell type and time point are not known. The chain joins TRBV7-2 to TRBJ2-3; no reliable D call. Sequenced input: PBMCs or a T cell subset sorted from them (not recorded which). CDR3 sequence: CASRIKRLESTDTQYF. The CDR3 DNA is TGTGCCAGCAGGATTAAGAGGCTAGAGAGCACAGATACGCAGTATTTT.